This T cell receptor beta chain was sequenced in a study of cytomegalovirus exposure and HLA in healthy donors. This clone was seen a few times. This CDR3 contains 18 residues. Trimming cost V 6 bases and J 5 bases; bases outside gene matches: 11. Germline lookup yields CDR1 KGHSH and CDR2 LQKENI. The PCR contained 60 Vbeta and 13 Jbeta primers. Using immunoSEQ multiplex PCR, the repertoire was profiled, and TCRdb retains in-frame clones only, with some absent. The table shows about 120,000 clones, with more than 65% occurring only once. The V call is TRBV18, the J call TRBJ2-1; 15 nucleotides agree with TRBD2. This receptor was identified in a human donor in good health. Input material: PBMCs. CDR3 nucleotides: TGTGCCAGCTCCTTAAGGACTAGCGGGAGGGCCCTTAACAATGAGCAGTTCTTC. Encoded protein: CASSLRTSGRALNNEQFF.